Presented here are 8 T cell receptor beta chains from one specimen sequenced in a study of blood T cell repertoires in COVID-19. The data were produced by immunoSEQ multiplex PCR, yet TCRdb's version contains in-frame clones alone and is incomplete. The sample lists around 170,000 clones, roughly 80% seen once, with 13% to 15% in the top ten. Source material: peripheral blood. The receptors originated from a man aged 30 to 45 with active or convalescent COVID-19.

The chain joins TRBV7-8 to TRBJ1-1; TRBD1 is a possible D gene (5 bases). Trimming removed 2 bases at V and 3 bases at J, with 10 bases between. There are 14 residues in the CDR3. Germline CDR1 reads SGHVS; CDR2 reads FQNEAQ. The CDR3 region is CASSLWVGDTEAFF. CDR3 in DNA: TGTGCCAGCAGCTTATGGGTAGGGGACACTGAAGCTTTCTTT.

This clone has more than one count but fewer than ten. V and J are TRBV6-5 and TRBJ2-7; no clear D gene. Trimming took off 9 bases at V and 2 bases at J, with 8 bases between the two ends. The germline gives CDR1 MNHEY, CDR2 SVGAGI. CDR3 size: 11 residues. CDR3 sequence: CASQLAYEQYF. CDR3 bases: TGTGCCAGTCAATTAGCCTACGAGCAGTACTTC.

This chain joins TRBV4-3 and TRBJ2-5, with a possible D match to TRBD2 (7 bases). Trimming took 1 base from V and 1 from J, leaving 10 bases between them. This CDR3 is built from 15 residues. Germline loops: CDR1 LGHNA, CDR2 YSLEER. CDR3 coding DNA: TGCGCCAGCAGCCAAGCTGGGGGGGCCCAAGAGACCCAGTACTTC. Translated: CASSQAGGAQETQYF.

This clone turned up a few times. The chain uses TRBV21-1 and TRBJ1-2; TRBD1, the table's D call, was not compared with the DNA. TRBV21-1 is classified as a pseudogene. This CDR3 contains 14 residues. The DNA for the CDR3 is TGTGCCAGCAGCAAAGTCGACAAACTCTATGGCTACACCTTC. Its protein product is CASSKVDKLYGYTF.

This chain connects TRBV29-1 to TRBJ2-5; 8 nucleotides match TRBD2. V lost 4 bases, J lost 4 bases, and 5 bases stayed unmatched. The CDR3 consists of 13 residues. Germline assignment: CDR1 SQVTM and CDR2 ANQGSEA. The CDR3 DNA reads as TGCAGCGTTGGGGGCGGGGGGCTAGAGACCCAGTACTTC. It specifies CSVGGGGLETQYF.

The chain couples TRBV2 to TRBJ2-3; TRBD1 agrees at 8 bases. Germline V gives CDR1 SNHLY, CDR2 FYNNEI. With 6 bases clipped from V and 4 bases from J, the junction kept 6 bases outside the gene matches. The CDR3 covers 14 residues. The CDR3 loop reads CASRRTGLADTQYF. The CDR3 DNA is TGTGCCAGCAGACGGACAGGGTTGGCAGATACGCAGTATTTT.

The V call is TRBV9, the J call TRBJ1-2; D gene ambiguous. V dropped 0 bases and J dropped 5 bases, with 14 bases sitting between them. CDR1 is SGDLS, CDR2 YYNGEE, per germline. This CDR3 region has 15 residues. The CDR3, as DNA: TGTGCCAGCAGCGTAGGGCAGGCGAGCGGGTATGGCTACACCTTC. Protein sequence: CASSVGQASGYGYTF.

The chain has TRBV19 and TRBJ1-6; the match to TRBD1 covers 7 bases. The J segment lost 6 bases and the V segment lost 3 bases, leaving 8 bases of the junction unmatched. The CDR3 spans 16 residues. In germline, CDR1 is LNHDA, CDR2 SQIVND (reference sequence). DNA of the CDR3: TGTGCCAGTAGTATGGACAGGCGCGACGGTAATTCACCCCTCCACTTT. Its protein product is CASSMDRRDGNSPLHF. The whole variable domain, filled in from reference TRBV19 and TRBJ1-6, reads DGGITQSPKYLFRKEGQNVTLSCEQNLNHDAMYWYRQDPGQGLRLIYYSQIVNDFQKGDIAEGYSVSREKKESFPLTVTSAQKNPTAFYLCASSMDRRDGNSPLHFGNGTRLTVT.